The T cell receptor beta chain described here comes from a study of CD8 T cells in ankylosing spondylitis. With molecular barcodes, quantitative 5'-RACE was used to make the TCR beta libraries. TCRdb reanalysed the 5' RACE reads using MiXCR and keeps one entry per CDR3 protein. The table lists 700,000 to 850,000 distinct CDR3 sequences, 12% of them singletons. With 3 bases clipped from V and 5 bases from J, the junction kept 13 bases outside the gene matches. This CDR3 region has 16 residues. The germline CDR1 and CDR2 sequences are DFQATT and SNEGSKA (reference sequence). This clonotype has only a few counts. The target antigen is unknown. Findings and caveats of the study: Relatively scarce in peripheral blood, disease-linked clones were CD8+. Several of the motif variants were reported before in synovial fluid and blood from reactive arthritis. Typical of ankylosing spondylitis blood, it appeared, was a TCR beta motif of eight highly homologous variants.

The TCR originated in a male donor with ankylosing spondylitis. The specimen was blood, either unsorted or a sorted T cell fraction (not recorded which). The gene calls are TRBV20-1 and TRBJ2-3, with 8 bases that match TRBD2. CDR3 amino acids: CSASNPTGGRKDTQYF. The CDR3 DNA follows: TGCAGTGCTAGTAACCCGACGGGGGGGAGAAAAGATACGCAGTATTTT.